This T cell receptor (beta chain) was identified in a study of T cells in tuberculosis. The CDR3 length is 15 residues. Germline V CDR1 and CDR2: SGHTA, FQGNSA. Trimming left V 2 bases short and J 1 base short, with 11 bases between. After thawing and overnight rest, PBMC were stained with GMM-loaded CD1B tetramer, viability dye and anti-CD3 for sorting. C32 glucose monomycolate from Rhodococcus equi was loaded onto the CD1B tetramers. Tetramer-negative cells, roughly 97,000 per donor, were also sorted. Only in-frame clones appear in the TCRdb table, and some are missing; sequencing was by immunoSEQ multiplex PCR. The data hold roughly 59,000 clones, with 81% observed a single time.

The receptor comes from an adult woman with latent tuberculosis. The sample comprised CD1b-GMM tetramer-negative cells sorted from PBMCs. This chain links TRBV7-2 with TRBJ1-1; a weak D match, TRBD1 (5 bases). CDR3 in DNA: TGTGCCAGCAGCTTAAGGGCGCAGGGGAACACTGAAGCTTTCTTT. This translates into CASSLRAQGNTEAFF.